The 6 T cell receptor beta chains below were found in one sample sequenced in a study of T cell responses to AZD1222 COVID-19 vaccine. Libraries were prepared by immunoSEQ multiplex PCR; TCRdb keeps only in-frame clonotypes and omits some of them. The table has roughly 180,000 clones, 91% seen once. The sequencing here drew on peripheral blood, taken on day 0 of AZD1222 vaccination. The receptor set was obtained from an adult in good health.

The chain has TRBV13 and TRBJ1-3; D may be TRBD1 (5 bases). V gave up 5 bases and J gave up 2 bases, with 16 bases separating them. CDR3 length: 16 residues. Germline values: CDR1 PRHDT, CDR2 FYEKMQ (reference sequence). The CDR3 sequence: CASSPIGGATGNTIYF. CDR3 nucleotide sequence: TGTGCCAGCAGCCCGATAGGAGGGGCAACTGGAAACACCATATATTTT.

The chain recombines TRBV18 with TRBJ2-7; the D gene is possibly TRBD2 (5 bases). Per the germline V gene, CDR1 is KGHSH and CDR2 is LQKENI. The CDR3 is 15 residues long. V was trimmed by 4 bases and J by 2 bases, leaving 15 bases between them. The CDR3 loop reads CASSLLLAPTYEQYF. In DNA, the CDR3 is TGTGCCAGCTCACTACTCTTAGCGCCTACCTACGAGCAGTACTTC.

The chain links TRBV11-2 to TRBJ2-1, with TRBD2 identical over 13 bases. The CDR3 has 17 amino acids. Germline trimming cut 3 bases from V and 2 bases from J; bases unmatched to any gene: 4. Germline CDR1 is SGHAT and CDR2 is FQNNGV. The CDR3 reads CASSFRTSGGPYNEQFF. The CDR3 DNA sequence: TGTGCCAGCAGCTTCCGGACTAGCGGGGGACCCTACAATGAGCAGTTCTTC.

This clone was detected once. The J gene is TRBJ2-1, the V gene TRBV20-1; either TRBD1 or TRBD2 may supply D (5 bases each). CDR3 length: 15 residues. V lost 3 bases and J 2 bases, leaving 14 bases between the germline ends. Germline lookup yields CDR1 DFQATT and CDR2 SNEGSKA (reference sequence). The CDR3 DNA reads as TGCAGTGCTAGTAGGGACCCAGGCACCTACAATGAGCAGTTCTTC. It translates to CSASRDPGTYNEQFF.

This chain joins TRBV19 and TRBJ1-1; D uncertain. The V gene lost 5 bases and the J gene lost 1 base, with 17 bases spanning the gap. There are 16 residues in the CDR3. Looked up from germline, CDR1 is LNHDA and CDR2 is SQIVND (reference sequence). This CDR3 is CASSPVMGMSNTEAFF. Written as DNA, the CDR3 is TGTGCCAGTAGTCCGGTAATGGGGATGTCGAACACTGAAGCTTTCTTT.

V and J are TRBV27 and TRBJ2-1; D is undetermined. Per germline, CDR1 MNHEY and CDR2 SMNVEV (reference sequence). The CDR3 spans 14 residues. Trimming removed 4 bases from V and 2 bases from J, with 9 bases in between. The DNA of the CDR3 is TGTGCCAGCAGTTCCGGCCTTACCTACAATGAGCAGTTCTTC. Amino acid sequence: CASSSGLTYNEQFF.